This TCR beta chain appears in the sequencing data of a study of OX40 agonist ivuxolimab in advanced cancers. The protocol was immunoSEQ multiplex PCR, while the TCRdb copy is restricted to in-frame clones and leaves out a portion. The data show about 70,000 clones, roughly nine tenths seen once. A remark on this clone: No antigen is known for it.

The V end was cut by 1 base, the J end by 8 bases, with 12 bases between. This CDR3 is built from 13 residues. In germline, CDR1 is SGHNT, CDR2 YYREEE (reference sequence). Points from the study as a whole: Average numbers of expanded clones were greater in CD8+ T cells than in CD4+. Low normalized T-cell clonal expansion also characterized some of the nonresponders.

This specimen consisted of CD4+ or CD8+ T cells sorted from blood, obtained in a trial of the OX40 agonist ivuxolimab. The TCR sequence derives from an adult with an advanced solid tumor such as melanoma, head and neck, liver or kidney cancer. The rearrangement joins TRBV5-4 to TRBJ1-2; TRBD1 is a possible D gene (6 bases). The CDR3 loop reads CASSLKGGGGYTF. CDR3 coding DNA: TGTGCCAGCAGCTTGAAGGGGGGAGGAGGCTACACCTTC.